This T cell receptor (beta chain) was recorded in a study of neurological immune-mediated disorders. Looking at the study overall: There were around 35 multiple sclerosis patients; approximately 31 were relapsing-remitting and 3 were secondary progressive.

This clonotype was counted at least ten times. As yet, its antigen is unknown. One entry per CDR3 protein results from TCRdb running MiXCR on the 5' RACE reads. In the table there are roughly 60,000 distinct CDR3 sequences, over 3.5% of which are singletons. CDR3 size: 14 residues. Trimming took 4 bases from V and 3 from J, leaving 12 bases between them. Germline V gene sequence: CDR1 ENHRY, CDR2 SYGVKD. General study results and limits: The highest TCR clonal expansion occurred in HTLV-1-associated myelopathy; multiple sclerosis fell below healthy controls.

The sorted libraries were made from about a million CD4+ or CD8+ T cells. The origin of this receptor is a woman in her thirties or forties with multiple sclerosis. The sample was CD4+ T cells from blood. This chain links TRBV10-3 with TRBJ1-1; perhaps TRBD1 as D (5 bases). CDR3 sequence: CAISGPTEDTEAFF. CDR3 nucleotide sequence: TGTGCCATCAGTGGTCCGACAGAAGACACTGAAGCTTTCTTT.